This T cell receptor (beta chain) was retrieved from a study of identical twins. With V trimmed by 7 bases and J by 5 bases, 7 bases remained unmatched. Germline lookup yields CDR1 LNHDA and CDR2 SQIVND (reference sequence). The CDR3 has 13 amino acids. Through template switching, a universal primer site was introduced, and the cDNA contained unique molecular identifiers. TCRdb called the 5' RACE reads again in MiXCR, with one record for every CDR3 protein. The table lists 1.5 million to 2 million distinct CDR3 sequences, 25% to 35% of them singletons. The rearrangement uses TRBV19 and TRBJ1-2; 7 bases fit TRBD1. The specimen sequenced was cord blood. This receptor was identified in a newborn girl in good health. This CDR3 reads CASTDRALYGYTF. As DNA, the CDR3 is TGTGCCAGTACAGACAGGGCCCTTTATGGCTACACCTTC.